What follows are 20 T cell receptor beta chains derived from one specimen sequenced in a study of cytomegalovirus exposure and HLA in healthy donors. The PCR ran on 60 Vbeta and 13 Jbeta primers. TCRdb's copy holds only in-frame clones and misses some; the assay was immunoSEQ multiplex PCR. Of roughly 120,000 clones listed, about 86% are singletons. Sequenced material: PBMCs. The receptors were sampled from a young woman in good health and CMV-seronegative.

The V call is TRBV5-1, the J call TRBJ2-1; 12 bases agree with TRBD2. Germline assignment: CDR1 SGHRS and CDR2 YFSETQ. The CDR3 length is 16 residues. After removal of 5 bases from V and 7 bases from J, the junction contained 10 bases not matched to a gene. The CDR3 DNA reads TGCGCCAGCAGTCCTGGACTAGCGGGACCGAGAAATGAGCAGTTCTTC. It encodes CASSPGLAGPRNEQFF.

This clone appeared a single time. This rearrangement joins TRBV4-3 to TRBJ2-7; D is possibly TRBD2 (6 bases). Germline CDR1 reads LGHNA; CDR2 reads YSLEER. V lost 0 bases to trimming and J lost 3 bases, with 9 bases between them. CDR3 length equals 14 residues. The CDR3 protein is CASSQDVEGYEQYF. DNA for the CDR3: TGCGCCAGCAGCCAAGATGTGGAGGGCTACGAGCAGTACTTC.

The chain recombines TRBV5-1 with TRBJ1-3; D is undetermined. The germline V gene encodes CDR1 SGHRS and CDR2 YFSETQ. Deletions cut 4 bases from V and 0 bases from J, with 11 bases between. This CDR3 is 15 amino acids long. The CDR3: CASSAGPSSGNTIYF. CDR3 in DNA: TGCGCCAGCAGCGCGGGTCCGAGCTCTGGAAACACCATATATTTT. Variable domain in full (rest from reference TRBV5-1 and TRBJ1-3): KAGVTQTPRYLIKTRGQQVTLSCSPISGHRSVSWYQQTPGQGLQFLFEYFSETQRNKGNFPGRFSGRQFSNSRSEMNVSTLELGDSALYLCASSAGPSSGNTIYFGEGSWLTVV.

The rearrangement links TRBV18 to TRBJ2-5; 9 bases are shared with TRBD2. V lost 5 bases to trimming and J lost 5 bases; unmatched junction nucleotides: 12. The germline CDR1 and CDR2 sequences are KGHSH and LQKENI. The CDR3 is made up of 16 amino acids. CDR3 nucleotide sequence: TGTGCCAGCTCAGACGTGAATAGCGGGGGCGGTGAGACCCAGTACTTC. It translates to CASSDVNSGGGETQYF. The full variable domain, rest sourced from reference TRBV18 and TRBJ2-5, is NAGVMQNPRHLVRRRGQEARLRCSPMKGHSHVYWYRQLPEEGLKFMVYLQKENIIDESGMPKERFSAEFPKEGPSILRIQQVVRGDSAAYFCASSDVNSGGGETQYFGPGTRLLVL.

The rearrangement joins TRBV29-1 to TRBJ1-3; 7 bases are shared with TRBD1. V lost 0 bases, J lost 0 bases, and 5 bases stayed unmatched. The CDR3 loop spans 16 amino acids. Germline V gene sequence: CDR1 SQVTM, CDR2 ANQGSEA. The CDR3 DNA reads TGCAGCGTTGAAGATTGGGGGGACAGCTCTGGAAACACCATATATTTT. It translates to CSVEDWGDSSGNTIYF.

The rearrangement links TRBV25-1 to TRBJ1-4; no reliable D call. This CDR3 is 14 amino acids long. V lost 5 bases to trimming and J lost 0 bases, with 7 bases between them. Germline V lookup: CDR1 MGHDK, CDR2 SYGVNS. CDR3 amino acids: CASSQAATNEKLFF. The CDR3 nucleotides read TGTGCCAGCAGTCAAGCCGCAACTAATGAAAAACTGTTTTTT.

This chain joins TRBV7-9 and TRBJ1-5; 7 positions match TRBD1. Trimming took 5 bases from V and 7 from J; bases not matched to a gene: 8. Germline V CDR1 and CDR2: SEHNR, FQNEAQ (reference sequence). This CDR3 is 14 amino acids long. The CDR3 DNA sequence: TGTGCCAGCAGCCAATCTCAGGGGGAACAGCCCCAGCATTTT. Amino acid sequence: CASSQSQGEQPQHF.

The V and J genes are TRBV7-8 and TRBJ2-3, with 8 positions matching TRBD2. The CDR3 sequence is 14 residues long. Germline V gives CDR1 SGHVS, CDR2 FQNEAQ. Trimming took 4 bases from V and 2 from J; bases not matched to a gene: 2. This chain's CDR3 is CASSSTSATDTQYF. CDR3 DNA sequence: TGTGCCAGCAGCTCGACTAGCGCCACAGATACGCAGTATTTT. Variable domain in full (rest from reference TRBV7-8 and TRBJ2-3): GAGVSQSPRYKVAKRGQDVALRCDPISGHVSLFWYQQALGQGPEFLTYFQNEAQLDKSGLPSDRFFAERPEGSVSTLKIQRTQQEDSAVYLCASSSTSATDTQYFGPGTRLTVL.

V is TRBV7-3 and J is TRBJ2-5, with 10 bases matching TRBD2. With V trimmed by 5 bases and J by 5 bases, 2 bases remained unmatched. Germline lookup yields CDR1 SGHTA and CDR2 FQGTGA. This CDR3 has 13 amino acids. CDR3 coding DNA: TGTGCCAGCAGCCGGGGACTAGCGGAGACCCAGTACTTC. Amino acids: CASSRGLAETQYF.

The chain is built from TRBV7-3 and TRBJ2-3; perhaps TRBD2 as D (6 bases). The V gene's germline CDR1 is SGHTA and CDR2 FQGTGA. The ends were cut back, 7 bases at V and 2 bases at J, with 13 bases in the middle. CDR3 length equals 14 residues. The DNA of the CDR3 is TGTGCCAGCAAGAATAGCGGAAACACAGATACGCAGTATTTT. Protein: CASKNSGNTDTQYF. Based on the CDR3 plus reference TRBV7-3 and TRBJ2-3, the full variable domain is GAGVSQTPSNKVTEKGKYVELRCDPISGHTALYWYRQSLGQGPEFLIYFQGTGAADDSGLPNDRFFAVRPEGSVSTLKIQRTERGDSAVYLCASKNSGNTDTQYFGPGTRLTVL.

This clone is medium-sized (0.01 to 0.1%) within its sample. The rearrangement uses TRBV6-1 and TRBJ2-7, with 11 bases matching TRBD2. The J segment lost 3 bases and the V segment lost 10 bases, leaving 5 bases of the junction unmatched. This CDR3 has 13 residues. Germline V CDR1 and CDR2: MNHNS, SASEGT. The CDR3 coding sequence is TGTGCCACCCGACTAGCGGGGATCTACGAGCAGTACTTC. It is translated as CATRLAGIYEQYF.

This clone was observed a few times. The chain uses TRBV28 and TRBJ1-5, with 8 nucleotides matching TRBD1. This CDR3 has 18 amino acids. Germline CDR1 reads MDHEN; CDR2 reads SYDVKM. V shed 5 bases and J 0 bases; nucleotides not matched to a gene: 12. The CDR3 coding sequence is TGTGCCAGCAGTGCCCCTGGACAGGGAGGATATAGCAATCAGCCCCAGCATTTT. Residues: CASSAPGQGGYSNQPQHF.

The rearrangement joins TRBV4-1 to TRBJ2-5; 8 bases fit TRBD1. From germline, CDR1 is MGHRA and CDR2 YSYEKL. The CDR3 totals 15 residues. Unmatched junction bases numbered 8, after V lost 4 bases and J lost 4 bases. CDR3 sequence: CASSLQGTGRETQYF. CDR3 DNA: TGCGCCAGCAGCCTACAGGGGACAGGACGAGAGACCCAGTACTTC.

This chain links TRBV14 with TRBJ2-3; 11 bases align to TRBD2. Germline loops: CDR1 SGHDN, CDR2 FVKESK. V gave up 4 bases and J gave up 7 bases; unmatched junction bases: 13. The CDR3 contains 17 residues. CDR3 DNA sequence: TGTGCCAGCAGCCCCTCGTGGGGACTAGCGGTGCAGAATACGCAGTATTTT. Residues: CASSPSWGLAVQNTQYF.

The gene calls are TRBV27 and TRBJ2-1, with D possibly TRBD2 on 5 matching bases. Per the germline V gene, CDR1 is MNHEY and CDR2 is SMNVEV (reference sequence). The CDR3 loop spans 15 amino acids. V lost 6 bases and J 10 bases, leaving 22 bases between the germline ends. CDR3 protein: CASSPSDSIAIEQFF. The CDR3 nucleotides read TGTGCCAGCAGCCCCTCCGACTCGATAGCGATCGAGCAGTTCTTC.

The CDR3 sequence is CASSLSVISDEQYF. CDR3 nucleotides: TGTGCCAGCAGCTTATCCGTGATTAGCGACGAGCAGTACTTC. This chain uses TRBV7-9 with TRBJ2-7; possibly TRBD2 for D (5 bases). Trimming pared 2 bases from V and 5 bases from J, leaving 13 bases between. Looked up from germline, CDR1 is SEHNR and CDR2 is FQNEAQ (reference sequence). The CDR3 covers 14 residues.

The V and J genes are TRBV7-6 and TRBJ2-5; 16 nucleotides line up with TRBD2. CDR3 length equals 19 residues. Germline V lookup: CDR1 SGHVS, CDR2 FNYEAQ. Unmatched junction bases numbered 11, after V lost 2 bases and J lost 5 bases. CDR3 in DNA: TGTGCCAGCAGCTTAATAGGGACTAGCGGGAGGGCGACAGCCGAGACCCAGTACTTC. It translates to CASSLIGTSGRATAETQYF.

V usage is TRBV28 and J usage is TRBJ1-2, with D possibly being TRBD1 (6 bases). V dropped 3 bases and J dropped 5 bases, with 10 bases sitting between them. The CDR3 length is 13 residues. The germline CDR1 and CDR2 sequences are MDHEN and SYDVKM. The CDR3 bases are TGTGCCAGCAGTTTTGGCAGGGGTTATGGCTACACCTTC. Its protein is CASSFGRGYGYTF.

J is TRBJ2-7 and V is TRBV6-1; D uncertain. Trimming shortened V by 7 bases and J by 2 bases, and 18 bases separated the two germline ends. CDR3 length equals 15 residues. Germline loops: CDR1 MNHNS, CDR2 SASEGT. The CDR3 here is CASTQFSSNPYEQYF. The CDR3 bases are TGTGCCAGCACACAATTTAGCAGTAACCCCTACGAGCAGTACTTC.

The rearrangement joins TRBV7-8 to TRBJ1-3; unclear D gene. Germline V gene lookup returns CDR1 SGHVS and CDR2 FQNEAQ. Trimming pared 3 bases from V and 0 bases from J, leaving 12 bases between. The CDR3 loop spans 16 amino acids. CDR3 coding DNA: TGTGCCAGCAGCTTTGGGGAGGGAAACTCTGGAAACACCATATATTTT. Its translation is CASSFGEGNSGNTIYF.